This T cell receptor (beta chain) appears in the sequencing data of a study of shared clonotypes between healthy human individuals. Broader study findings: Even with large depth, rarefaction showed that sorted-subset sequencing was incomplete.

About this clone: No antigen is known for it.

Each PCR replicate from the sorted subsets contained around 0.2 ug DNA, which is 25,000 to 30,000 T cell genomes. Generated by immunoSEQ multiplex PCR, the TCRdb table keeps only in-frame clones and is missing some. The table lists 1.5 million to 1.9 million clones, roughly 98% of them singletons. The CDR3 is 14 residues long. V was pared by 5 bases and J by 0 bases, with 12 bases between. Germline CDR1 is SGHDT and CDR2 is YYEEEE. The sequenced sample consisted of naive CD4+ T cells sorted from blood. The subset here: CD45RA+ positively selected. The receptor's source is a man aged 25 to 45 in good health. The chain is built from TRBV5-6 and TRBJ2-7; D is possibly TRBD2 (5 bases). The CDR3 DNA follows: TGTGCCAGCAGGAACCGACGGGACTCCTACGAGCAGTACTTC. Translation gives CASRNRRDSYEQYF.